The 8 T cell receptor beta chains given below trace back to one sample, sequenced in a study of PD-L1 blockade in urothelial cancer. Time point: peripheral blood 6 weeks after treatment start. TCRdb's copy holds only in-frame clones and misses some; the assay was immunoSEQ multiplex PCR. The sample shows 120,000 or so clones, roughly 88% of them seen only once. The sequencing used PBMCs, collected around atezolizumab (anti-PD-L1) treatment. These TCRs come from a man aged 50 to 60 with urothelial cancer.

The rearrangement uses TRBV4-1 and TRBJ2-7; the match to TRBD2 covers 13 bases. The CDR3 extends over 16 amino acids. The germline CDR1 and CDR2 sequences are MGHRA and YSYEKL. With V trimmed by 4 bases and J by 7 bases, 10 bases remained unmatched. The CDR3 DNA is TGCGCCAGCAGCCTAGGACCGGGACTAGCGGGAAGTGAGCAGTACTTC. It is translated as CASSLGPGLAGSEQYF.

This clone has a single count. CDR3 loop: CATKRETTDTQYF. The CDR3 region has the DNA TGTGCCACCAAGCGGGAGACCACAGATACGCAGTATTTT. The rearrangement links TRBV2 to TRBJ2-3; 8 positions agree with TRBD2. The length of the CDR3 is 13 residues. Per germline, CDR1 SNHLY and CDR2 FYNNEI. V gave up 10 bases and J gave up 2 bases; unmatched junction bases: 5.

CDR3 in DNA: TGTGCCAGCAGTCCAGGGACTGGGACTAACTATGGCTACACCTTC. This sequence encodes CASSPGTGTNYGYTF. The chain employs TRBV6-5 and TRBJ1-2, with D maybe TRBD1 (5 bases). CDR1 and CDR2 (germline): MNHEY, SVGAGI. The V end was cut by 5 bases, the J end by 0 bases, with 13 bases between. The CDR3 extends over 15 amino acids.

The chain links TRBV5-1 to TRBJ2-1; TRBD1 matches at 9 bases. CDR3 size: 13 residues. The ends lost 8 bases at V and 2 bases at J; junction bases unmatched: 2. CDR1 is SGHRS, CDR2 YFSETQ, per germline. The CDR3 nucleotides are TGCGCCAGTAGACAGGGGGCCTACAATGAGCAGTTCTTC. Translation: CASRQGAYNEQFF.

J is TRBJ2-7 and V is TRBV2, with a possible D match to TRBD1 (5 bases). Germline V CDR1 and CDR2: SNHLY, FYNNEI. CDR3 length: 12 residues. V lost 1 base to trimming and J lost 11 bases, with 12 bases between them. The CDR3 loop reads CASSEEMIREYF. In nucleotides, the CDR3 is TGTGCCAGCAGTGAAGAGATGATCAGGGAGTACTTC.

The rearrangement uses TRBV5-6 and TRBJ2-5, with TRBD1 as a possible D gene (8 bases). Germline-derived CDR1 and CDR2 are SGHDT and YYEEEE. The CDR3 runs to 15 residues. V was shortened by 4 bases and J by 5 bases, with 18 bases between the two germline ends. As DNA, the CDR3 is TGTGCCAGCAGCCGGAGGACAGGGAGGGCGGAGACCCAGTACTTC. Its translation is CASSRRTGRAETQYF.

This chain joins TRBV2 and TRBJ2-1; 11 positions agree with TRBD2. The CDR3 runs to 17 residues. In germline, CDR1 is SNHLY, CDR2 FYNNEI. V trimming: 2 bases; J trimming: 6 bases; junction bases outside the gene matches: 9. CDR3 sequence: CASSERGLAVPSNEQFF. The CDR3 nucleotides are TGTGCCAGCAGTGAAAGGGGACTAGCGGTCCCCAGCAATGAGCAGTTCTTC. Variable domain in full (rest from reference TRBV2 and TRBJ2-1): EPEVTQTPSHQVTQMGQEVILRCVPISNHLYFYWYRQILGQKVEFLVSFYNNEISEKSEIFDDQFSVERPDGSNFTLKIRSTKLEDSAMYFCASSERGLAVPSNEQFFGPGTRLTVL.

The chain has TRBV5-1 and TRBJ2-3; tentatively, D is TRBD1 (6 bases). V lost 1 base to trimming and J lost 4 bases, with 10 bases between them. CDR3 length: 14 residues. The germline gives CDR1 SGHRS, CDR2 YFSETQ. The CDR3 nucleotides read TGCGCCAGCAGCTTGAGGGGGAGTGCAGATACGCAGTATTTT. Its translation is CASSLRGSADTQYF. Together with reference TRBV5-1 and TRBJ2-3, the CDR3 gives the full variable domain: KAGVTQTPRYLIKTRGQQVTLSCSPISGHRSVSWYQQTPGQGLQFLFEYFSETQRNKGNFPGRFSGRQFSNSRSEMNVSTLELGDSALYLCASSLRGSADTQYFGPGTRLTVL.